This passage covers 8 T cell receptor beta chains from one sample sequenced in a study of PD-L1 blockade in urothelial cancer. Only in-frame clones appear in the TCRdb table, and some are missing; sequencing was by immunoSEQ multiplex PCR. The data contain 50,000 or so clones, around 84% of them singletons. As to time point: pretreatment peripheral blood. The sample in question was PBMCs, obtained around atezolizumab (anti-PD-L1) treatment. These receptors were collected from a man aged 45-65 years with urothelial cancer.

The rearrangement uses TRBV7-2 and TRBJ1-6; maybe TRBD1 (5 bases). V was clipped by 1 base and J by 4 bases, with 11 bases between them. The CDR3 has 16 residues. Germline lookup yields CDR1 SGHTA and CDR2 FQGNSA. The CDR3 protein is CASSLVPGRYNSPLHF. CDR3 bases: TGTGCCAGCAGCTTAGTTCCAGGGCGATATAATTCACCCCTCCACTTT.

The chain couples TRBV9 to TRBJ1-1, with TRBD1 matching 8 bases. Germline V gene data show CDR1 as SGDLS and CDR2 as YYNGEE. The CDR3 spans 15 residues. The junction had 5 bases not matched to a gene; V was cut back by 4 bases and J by 0 bases. CDR3 DNA sequence: TGTGCCAGCAGCAAACGACAGGGGATGAACACTGAAGCTTTCTTT. Protein sequence: CASSKRQGMNTEAFF.

The chain carries TRBV19 and TRBJ2-7, with D perhaps TRBD2 (5 bases). The germline V and J ends were trimmed by 4 bases and 3 bases, with 10 bases remaining between them. The CDR3 is 13 residues long. Germline lookup yields CDR1 LNHDA and CDR2 SQIVND (reference sequence). CDR3 sequence reads: CASSTLGVYEQYF. The CDR3 DNA sequence: TGTGCCAGTAGTACACTAGGCGTCTACGAGCAGTACTTC. The full variable domain, in which reference TRBV19 and TRBJ2-7 provide the parts outside the CDR3, is DGGITQSPKYLFRKEGQNVTLSCEQNLNHDAMYWYRQDPGQGLRLIYYSQIVNDFQKGDIAEGYSVSREKKESFPLTVTSAQKNPTAFYLCASSTLGVYEQYFGPGTRLTVT.

This clone appeared once. Compared with germline, one end of the junction differs, possibly owing to a read error. The genes are TRBV6-5 and TRBJ2-7; the D is unclear. CDR3 length: 13 residues. Germline lookup yields CDR1 MNHEY and CDR2 SVGAGI. The CDR3 DNA follows: TGTGCCATCAGTGAACCGACTCCAAGGTGGTGGTACTTC. Translating gives CAISEPTPRWWYF.

CDR3 DNA: TGTGCCTGGGCGGGCGTAGTAGATGGCTACACCTTC. This translates into CAWAGVVDGYTF. The chain carries TRBV30 and TRBJ1-2; D uncertain. Germline CDR1 reads GTSNPN; CDR2 reads SVGIG (reference sequence). The CDR3 runs to 12 residues. V gave up 5 bases and J gave up 6 bases, with 13 bases separating them.

J is TRBJ2-2 and V is TRBV4-3, with D possibly TRBD2 on 6 matching bases. Germline-derived CDR1 and CDR2 are LGHNA and YSLEER. The V end lost 0 bases, the J end lost 3 bases, and 17 bases lay between the germline ends. This CDR3 contains 18 residues. CDR3 amino acids: CASSQDSGGSSYTGELFF. The CDR3 DNA reads as TGCGCCAGCAGCCAAGATAGTGGAGGGAGTAGTTACACCGGGGAGCTGTTTTTT.

The table lists this clone with a count of one. The genes are TRBV5-1 and TRBJ1-3; D is possibly TRBD1 (6 bases). The CDR3 is 15 residues long. V lost 0 bases, J lost 4 bases, and 11 bases lay in between. Per germline, CDR1 SGHRS and CDR2 YFSETQ. Here the CDR3 reads CASSLAAGEGNTIYF. The CDR3 coding sequence is TGCGCCAGCAGCTTGGCAGCAGGGGAAGGAAACACCATATATTTT.

This clone was counted a single time. The J gene is TRBJ2-6, the V gene TRBV27; D may be TRBD1 (6 bases). Trimming took 6 bases from V and 0 from J, leaving 12 bases between them. The CDR3 is 16 residues long. Per germline, CDR1 MNHEY and CDR2 SMNVEV (reference sequence). Here the CDR3 DNA reads TGTGCCAGCAGAAGACAGGAACCCTCTGGGGCCAACGTCCTGACTTTC. This translates into CASRRQEPSGANVLTF.